The clone carrying this T cell receptor (beta chain) has at least ten counts. TCRdb independently ran MiXCR on the 5' RACE reads; one entry per CDR3 protein. The table records about 320,000 distinct CDR3 sequences, around 10% of them present only once. This sample is part of a study of CD8 T cells in ankylosing spondylitis. The junction had 3 bases not matched to a gene; V was cut back by 5 bases and J by 2 bases. CDR3 length equals 14 residues. The specimen sequenced was blood, either unsorted or a sorted T cell fraction (not recorded which). V is TRBV12-3 or TRBV12-4 and J is TRBJ1-5; 7 nucleotides agree with TRBD1. This receptor was identified in a female donor with ankylosing spondylitis or in good health (not recorded which). The CDR3 DNA sequence: TGTGCCAGCAGTAGACAGGGACGCAATCAGCCCCAGCATTTT. It yields the protein CASSRQGRNQPQHF.